What follows are 30 T cell receptor beta chains derived from one specimen sequenced in a study of tumor and adjacent non-tumor tissue in lung cancer. No cell sorting was done before RNA was extracted from the tissue. Distant lung tissue was collected more than 3 cm away from the tumor edge. TCRbeta libraries were built with three rounds of nested PCR, modified from ARM-PCR. TCRdb used MiXCR to reprocess the multiplex PCR reads, holding one entry per CDR3 protein. The sample lists more than 35,000 distinct CDR3 sequences, 60% to 65% occurring once. The specimen sequenced was distant non-tumor lung tissue. These TCRs come from a woman in her forties with non-small cell lung cancer.

A word on this clonotype: One end of the junction does not line up with germline, which may come from a read error. The gene calls are TRBV6-1 and TRBJ2-7; D may be TRBD1 or TRBD2 (5 bases each). The CDR3 has 11 amino acids. CDR1 and CDR2 from the germline V gene are MNHNS and SASEGT. The CDR3 spells CPSRGKTVGNF. CDR3 sequence (DNA): TGTCCCAGCCGGGGCAAGACAGTTGGGAACTTC.

This clonotype is medium-sized (0.01 to 0.1%) in the sample. The J gene is TRBJ2-6, the V gene TRBV5-6; 8 bases are a match to TRBD1. This CDR3 spans 13 amino acids. The trim removed 0 bases at V and 10 bases at J, leaving 0 bases unmatched. Germline V gene lookup returns CDR1 SGHDT and CDR2 YYEEEE. In DNA form, the CDR3 reads TGTGCCAGCAGCTTGGGACAGGGGAACGTCCTGACTTTC. This codes for CASSLGQGNVLTF.

A remark on this clonotype: This may be a read error: a much more frequent sequence differs by one nucleotide. The rearrangement joins TRBV2 to TRBJ2-1, with TRBD2 identical over 10 bases. The CDR3 contains 14 residues. V lost 7 bases to trimming and J lost 6 bases; unmatched junction nucleotides: 6. Germline V gives CDR1 SNHLY, CDR2 FYNNEI. CDR3 sequence (DNA): TGTGCCAGCAAGGGCGCTAGCGGGAGCAATGAGCAGTTCTTC. This sequence encodes CASKGASGSNEQFF. Full variable domain (remainder filled in from reference TRBV2 and TRBJ2-1): EPEVTQTPSHQVTQMGQEVILRCVPISNHLYFYWYRQILGQKVEFLVSFYNNEISEKSEIFDDQFSVERPDGSNFTLKIRSTKLEDSAMYFCASKGASGSNEQFFGPGTRLTVL.

This clonotype turned up a few times. CDR3 bases: TGCAGCGTTGAAGAGAGTAGGGCCAGCTACGGGCAATACTTC. As protein: CSVEESRASYGQYF. V usage is TRBV29-1 and J usage is TRBJ2-7, with D uncertain. Germline loops: CDR1 SQVTM, CDR2 ANQGSEA. Trimming left V 0 bases short and J 13 bases short, with 22 bases between. The CDR3 length is 14 residues.

Points on this clonotype: One base away lies a much larger clone, so this may be a sequencing read error. This sequence joins TRBV6-5 and TRBJ1-5; 9 nucleotides match TRBD1. The germline CDR1 and CDR2 sequences are MNHEY and SVGAGI. The CDR3 runs 19 residues. CDR3 nucleotide sequence: TGTGCCAGCAGGGCTAGGGGACAGGGAGGTCTTGGGAGCAATCAGTCCCAGCATTTT. Protein sequence: CASRARGQGGLGSNQSQHF.

The chain has TRBV10-3 and TRBJ2-3; TRBD1 is a possible D gene (5 bases). The V and J ends lost 0 bases and 1 base respectively, with 5 bases between them. Germline loops: CDR1 ENHRY, CDR2 SYGVKD. The CDR3 covers 14 residues. CDR3 sequence reads: CAISESTGTDTQYF. The CDR3 DNA is TGTGCCATCAGTGAGTCGACAGGCACAGATACGCAGTATTTT.

On this clonotype: The missing conserved phenylalanine or tryptophan at the end of this CDR3 makes a read error likely. The chain has TRBV12-3 or TRBV12-4 and TRBJ1-1; no firm D call. The CDR3 is 12 residues long. The V end lost 3 bases, the J end lost 6 bases, and 8 bases lay between the germline ends. CDR3 in amino acids: CASSFSRAEAFL. Written as DNA, the CDR3 is TGTGCCAGCAGTTTCTCTAGGGCTGAAGCTTTCCTT.

This chain links TRBV13 with TRBJ2-5; the D is unclear. V dropped 0 bases and J dropped 11 bases, with 7 bases sitting between them. The CDR3 is made up of 11 amino acids. Germline lookup yields CDR1 PRHDT and CDR2 FYEKMQ (reference sequence). This chain's CDR3 is CASSLGEIQYF. The DNA for the CDR3 is TGTGCCAGCAGCTTAGGGGAGATTCAGTACTTC. The variable domain in full, completed from reference TRBV13 and TRBJ2-5, reads AAGVIQSPRHLIKEKRETATLKCYPIPRHDTVYWYQQGPGQDPQFLISFYEKMQSDKGSIPDRFSAQQFSDYHSELNMSSLELGDSALYFCASSLGEIQYFGPGTRLLVL.

The V and J genes are TRBV10-2 and TRBJ2-3, with D tentatively TRBD2 (6 bases). The CDR3 spans 16 residues. The ends were cut back, 6 bases at V and 6 bases at J, with 22 bases in the middle. The germline CDR1 and CDR2 sequences are WSHSY and SAAADI. The CDR3 DNA reads as TGCGCCAGCAGATTGACGCCTAGCGACTTCACGGATACGCAGTATTTT. As protein: CASRLTPSDFTDTQYF.

This clonotype has ten or more counts. The chain employs TRBV12-3 or TRBV12-4 and TRBJ2-5; 8 bases are a match to TRBD2. This CDR3 region has 15 residues. V lost 5 bases to trimming and J lost 1 base; unmatched junction nucleotides: 6. The CDR3 is CASSMGTRPQETQYF. CDR3 DNA: TGTGCCAGCAGTATGGGGACTAGGCCCCAAGAGACCCAGTACTTC.

With regard to this clonotype: Germline is not matched at one junction end, which may reflect a read error. CDR3 nucleotides: TGTGCCAACAGTACCTCGAGGGAGGCCAAAAGCATTCAGTACTTC. Residues: CANSTSREAKSIQYF. The V gene is TRBV6-5, the J gene TRBJ2-4, with D maybe TRBD2 (6 bases). The germline gives CDR1 MNHEY, CDR2 SVGAGI. This CDR3 comprises 15 residues.

Comments on this clonotype: Germline is not matched at one junction end, which may reflect a read error. V gene TRBV2 combines with J gene TRBJ2-7; a possible D gene is TRBD2 (6 bases). Germline V gene sequence: CDR1 SNHLY, CDR2 FYNNEI. The CDR3 consists of 14 residues. The chain's CDR3 is CASSEGRGPYVQYF. For the CDR3, the DNA is TGTGCCAGCAGCGAGGGGCGGGGTCCCTACGTGCAGTACTTC.

This clonotype is classed as medium-sized. The chain employs TRBV11-2 and TRBJ2-7; 8 positions agree with TRBD2. CDR3 length: 13 amino acids. CDR1 SGHAT and CDR2 FQNNGV come from the germline V gene. Losses at the gene ends were 8 bases for V and 3 bases for J; bases not matched to a gene: 6. The DNA of the CDR3 is TGTGCCAGCCGATCCGGGGGGGGCTACGAGCAGTACTTC. It specifies CASRSGGGYEQYF. Variable domain in full (rest from reference TRBV11-2 and TRBJ2-7): EAGVAQSPRYKIIEKRQSVAFWCNPISGHATLYWYQQILGQGPKLLIQFQNNGVVDDSQLPKDRFSAERLKGVDSTLKIQPAKLEDSAVYLCASRSGGGYEQYFGPGTRLTVT.

Comment on this clonotype: Since a much larger clone is just one base distant, this may be a read error. This sequence joins TRBV14 and TRBJ1-2; 9 bases match TRBD1. The CDR3 is 13 amino acids. Per germline, CDR1 SGHDN and CDR2 FVKESK. CDR3 DNA: TGTGCCAGCAGCCAAACAGGGGGCTATGACTACACCTTC. Residues: CASSQTGGYDYTF.

In its sample, this clonotype was seen many times. The gene calls are TRBV20-1 and TRBJ1-1, with D maybe TRBD1 (6 bases). Germline values: CDR1 DFQATT, CDR2 SNEGSKA (reference sequence). This CDR3 is 14 amino acids long. The V gene lost 1 base and the J gene lost 1 base, with 10 bases spanning the gap. The CDR3 DNA reads as TGCAGTGCTAGAGTAAGGGGGGAGAACACTGAAGCTTTCTTT. This encodes CSARVRGENTEAFF.

With regard to this clonotype: Germline and junction disagree at one end, which may indicate a read error. This chain joins TRBV11-2 and TRBJ1-1, with no clear D. CDR3 size: 14 residues. Per the germline V gene, CDR1 is SGHAT and CDR2 is FQNNGV. CDR3 in amino acids: CASSPEAMGSPAFF. CDR3 nucleotides: TGTGCCAGCAGCCCAGAAGCGATGGGTAGTCCAGCTTTCTTC.

V usage is TRBV29-1 and J usage is TRBJ1-1; D gene unclear. CDR3 length: 14 residues. Looked up from germline, CDR1 is SQVTM and CDR2 is ANQGSEA. Trimming removed 2 bases at V and 4 bases at J, with 14 bases between. The CDR3 region has the DNA TGCAGCGTTGAAATGGGAGGACGGATCACTGAAGCTTTCTTT. Amino acid sequence: CSVEMGGRITEAFF.

This clonotype is labeled medium-sized. V usage is TRBV4-2 and J usage is TRBJ2-7, with D hard to call. The germline V and J ends were trimmed by 1 base and 13 bases, with 20 bases remaining between them. The CDR3 has 14 residues. The V gene's germline CDR1 is LGHNA and CDR2 YNFKEQ. The CDR3 sequence is CASSQGARHPDAYF. The CDR3, as DNA: TGTGCCAGCAGCCAAGGGGCGAGACACCCAGACGCCTACTTC.

Of note for this clonotype: One end of the junction does not line up with germline, which may come from a read error. The chain uses TRBV11-2 and TRBJ2-6; no clear D. This CDR3 is built from 16 residues. Germline CDR1 reads SGHAT; CDR2 reads FQNNGV. The CDR3 DNA sequence: TGTGTCAGCAGCTGGCTAGACCTCTCTGGGACCAACGTCCTGACTTTC. Translation gives CVSSWLDLSGTNVLTF. The full variable domain, completed using reference TRBV11-2 and TRBJ2-6, is EAGVAQSPRYKIIEKRQSVAFWCNPISGHATLYWYQQILGQGPKLLIQFQNNGVVDDSQLPKDRFSAERLKGVDSTLKIQPAKLEDSAVYLCVSSWLDLSGTNVLTFGAGSRLTVL.

This clonotype was recorded many times. This sequence joins TRBV29-1 and TRBJ1-4; no reliable D call. The CDR3 is made up of 11 amino acids. Germline CDR1 and CDR2: SQVTM and ANQGSEA. V was pared by 3 bases and J by 5 bases, with 4 bases between. The chain's CDR3 is CSVDYNEKLFF. The CDR3, as DNA: TGCAGCGTTGACTACAATGAAAAACTGTTTTTT.

This rearrangement joins TRBV10-3 to TRBJ2-5, with unresolved D. The V gene lost 2 bases and the J gene lost 2 bases, with 12 bases spanning the gap. CDR3 size: 15 residues. Looked up from germline, CDR1 is ENHRY and CDR2 is SYGVKD. CDR3 amino acids: CAISETATRQETQYF. The CDR3 coding sequence is TGTGCCATCAGTGAGACGGCTACCAGACAAGAGACCCAGTACTTC.

In this sample, this clonotype turned up a few times. Just one base apart from a much larger clone, this may be a read error. The V and J genes are TRBV12-3 or TRBV12-4 and TRBJ2-2; D is uncertain. This CDR3 spans 15 amino acids. Trimming removed 3 bases from V and 6 bases from J, with 14 bases in between. The CDR3 sequence is CASSFMAVDPGELFF. CDR3 DNA: TGTGCCAGCAGTTTCATGGCAGTCGACCCCGGGGAGCTGTTTTTT.

In its sample, this clonotype ranks as medium-sized. The V call is TRBV11-2, the J call TRBJ1-1, with no clear D. CDR1 and CDR2 (germline): SGHAT, FQNNGV. This CDR3 has 15 amino acids. Trimming took off 3 bases at V and 7 bases at J, with 18 bases between the two ends. CDR3 in DNA: TGTGCCAGCAGCTTTTCGGAGACCTACCGAAATGAAGCTTTCTTT. It codes for CASSFSETYRNEAFF.

This clonotype was observed many times. This chain uses TRBV29-1 with TRBJ2-1, with a possible D match to TRBD1 (5 bases). CDR1 SQVTM and CDR2 ANQGSEA come from the germline V gene. The CDR3 has 12 amino acids. With 7 bases removed from V and 5 bases from J, the gap between germline ends came to 12 bases. CDR3 in amino acids: CSGEWGDNEQFF. CDR3 DNA sequence: TGCAGCGGTGAGTGGGGCGACAATGAGCAGTTCTTC.

Of note for this clonotype: One end of the junction fails to match germline, which may point to a read error. V and J are TRBV11-2 and TRBJ2-3, with D tentatively TRBD1 (5 bases). This CDR3 region has 16 residues. Germline V gene sequence: CDR1 SGHAT, CDR2 FQNNGV. The CDR3 region has the DNA TGCGCCAGCAGCTTAGCCTCCCAGGGTAGCACAGTTACGCAGTATTTT. Protein product: CASSLASQGSTVTQYF.

Of note for this clonotype: Since a much larger clone is just one base distant, this may be a read error. The J gene is TRBJ2-6, the V gene TRBV28; D gene uncertain. CDR1 and CDR2 (germline): MDHEN, SYDVKM. This CDR3 has 14 amino acids. In DNA form, the CDR3 reads TGTGCCAGCAGGCTAAGCTCTAGGGCCAACGTCCTGACTTTC. Translation gives CASRLSSRANVLTF.

About this clonotype itself: The conserved phenylalanine or tryptophan normally closing the CDR3 is absent here, so this likely arose from a read error. It is unclear where the CDR3 begins or ends on the DNA, so no DNA is shown, and the CDR3 is as TCRdb lists it. This rearrangement joins TRBV11-1 to TRBJ1-4. CDR1 and CDR2 from the germline V gene are SGHAT and FQDESV (reference sequence). The CDR3 is made up of 16 amino acids, end residues included. The CDR3 spells CASSLDYEAGTEKLFL.

A word on this clonotype: A read error is possible here, since a much larger clone lies one base away. The chain recombines TRBV6-6 with TRBJ2-6, with 10 bases lining up with TRBD1. In germline, CDR1 is MNHNY, CDR2 SVGAGI (reference sequence). CDR3 length: 17 amino acids. CDR3 amino acids: CTSRGDRGQRGANVLTF. The CDR3 DNA is TGTACCAGCAGAGGGGACAGGGGTCAACGTGGGGCCAACGTCCTGACTTTC.

Sample share makes this clonotype large. The chain has TRBV11-3 and TRBJ2-5, with D possibly TRBD2 on 6 matching bases. V lost 8 bases and J lost 1, with 11 bases in between. Germline V CDR1 and CDR2: SGHNT, YENEEA. The CDR3 runs to 13 residues. The DNA of the CDR3 is TGTGCCAGCCGTCGGGGGACCCAAGAGACCCAGTACTTC. Protein: CASRRGTQETQYF.

This clonotype was detected only a few times. An end of the junction does not agree with germline; a read error may underlie this. The CDR3 coding sequence is TGTGCCAGTCTAGCGGGAGGTCGGACCGGGGAGCTACTTTTT. It yields the protein CASLAGGRTGELLF. The chain is built from TRBV7-9 and TRBJ2-2, with TRBD2 matching over 11 bases. Per the germline V gene, CDR1 is SEHNR and CDR2 is FQNEAQ (reference sequence). This CDR3 contains 14 residues.